A single sample is the source of the 21 T cell receptor beta chains below, sequenced in a study of identical twins. TCRdb reanalysed the 5' RACE reads using MiXCR and keeps one entry per CDR3 protein. The sample consists of around 670,000 distinct CDR3 sequences, 5.5% to 7.5% of them appearing once. Sample: naive T cells sorted from blood. The receptor source for this set is a man aged 18 to 30 in good health.

This clonotype was recorded many times. The chain combines TRBV4-2 with TRBJ1-1; the D gene is possibly TRBD1 (5 bases). Germline-derived CDR1 and CDR2 are LGHNA and YNFKEQ. This CDR3 contains 16 residues. V was clipped by 1 base and J by 3 bases, with 15 bases between them. The CDR3 loop is CASSQGVRGSYTEAFF. The CDR3 nucleotides read TGTGCCAGCAGCCAAGGAGTAAGGGGTTCGTACACTGAAGCTTTCTTT.

There are a few counts of this clonotype. The chain is built from TRBV12-3 or TRBV12-4 and TRBJ2-1; 7 bases map to TRBD2. V lost 5 bases and J lost 2; bases outside the gene matches: 6. The CDR3 spans 15 residues. The CDR3 is CASSQTGTTYNEQFF. The CDR3 region has the DNA TGTGCCAGCAGTCAAACCGGGACTACCTACAATGAGCAGTTCTTC.

This clonotype was detected a few times. The chain combines TRBV10-3 with TRBJ2-1; tentatively, D is TRBD1 or TRBD2 (5 bases each). The CDR3 has 16 amino acids. With 1 base removed from V and 0 bases from J, the gap between germline ends came to 10 bases. The V gene's germline CDR1 is ENHRY and CDR2 SYGVKD. The CDR3 loop is CAISELGTVSYNEQFF. In nucleotides, the CDR3 is TGTGCCATCAGTGAGTTGGGGACGGTCTCCTACAATGAGCAGTTCTTC.

This clonotype was recorded many times. The chain joins TRBV5-1 to TRBJ1-5; perhaps TRBD1 as D (5 bases). The germline V gene encodes CDR1 SGHRS and CDR2 YFSETQ. V lost 3 bases and J 4 bases, leaving 8 bases between the germline ends. CDR3 length: 13 amino acids. CDR3 sequence: CASSSGQNQPQHF. The CDR3 DNA follows: TGCGCCAGCAGCTCGGGGCAAAATCAGCCCCAGCATTTT.

This clonotype was recorded at least ten times. CDR3 bases: TGTGCCAGCAGCCAAGATATGAGCGGGAGGACAGATACGCAGTATTTT. Translating gives CASSQDMSGRTDTQYF. V and J are TRBV4-2 and TRBJ2-3, with TRBD2 matching 9 bases. V lost 0 bases, J lost 3 bases, and 4 bases stayed unmatched. The V gene's germline CDR1 is LGHNA and CDR2 YNFKEQ. The CDR3 spans 16 residues.

This clonotype turned up a few times. The chain joins TRBV2 to TRBJ1-1, with TRBD1 matching over 9 bases. V was pared by 4 bases and J by 4 bases, with 7 bases of the junction left unmatched. CDR3 size: 15 residues. CDR1 SNHLY and CDR2 FYNNEI come from the germline V gene. The CDR3 sequence: CASSVPTGGTTEAFF. DNA for the CDR3: TGTGCCAGCAGTGTACCGACAGGGGGGACCACTGAAGCTTTCTTT.

V and J are TRBV6-5 and TRBJ1-4; D not certain. This CDR3 comprises 15 residues. The V end lost 0 bases, the J end lost 6 bases, and 11 bases lay between the germline ends. The germline V gene has CDR1 MNHEY and CDR2 SVGAGI. CDR3 sequence reads: CASSYSPVSYEKLFF. In DNA, the CDR3 is TGTGCCAGCAGTTACTCTCCCGTTTCTTATGAAAAACTGTTTTTT.

This clonotype was seen only a few times. The chain recombines TRBV6-5 with TRBJ2-3, with 10 bases lining up with TRBD1. The J segment lost 5 bases and the V segment lost 0 bases, leaving 2 bases of the junction unmatched. This CDR3 has 15 amino acids. CDR1 and CDR2 from the germline V gene are MNHEY and SVGAGI. CDR3 DNA: TGTGCCAGCAGTTACTCGGGACAGGGGATAGATACGCAGTATTTT. Protein: CASSYSGQGIDTQYF.

The table lists this clonotype with many counts. This rearrangement joins TRBV12-3 or TRBV12-4 to TRBJ1-1, with unresolved D. CDR3 length: 13 amino acids. V shed 3 bases and J shed 1 base, with 6 bases lying between them. The CDR3 loop is CASSFGWNTEAFF. CDR3 bases: TGTGCCAGCAGTTTCGGCTGGAACACTGAAGCTTTCTTT.

This clonotype was counted only a few times. The rearrangement joins TRBV5-1 to TRBJ2-1; 9 nucleotides agree with TRBD2. The CDR3 runs to 17 residues. V shed 0 bases, J shed 4 bases, and the junction held 8 bases outside the gene matches. Germline V gene sequence: CDR1 SGHRS, CDR2 YFSETQ. CDR3: CASSLVRRLAGYNEQFF. CDR3 coding DNA: TGCGCCAGCAGCTTGGTTCGGCGGCTAGCGGGATACAATGAGCAGTTCTTC.

This clonotype showed up many times. V is TRBV20-1 and J is TRBJ1-1, with a tentative D call TRBD1 (5 bases). The ends were cut back, 5 bases at V and 1 base at J, with 17 bases in the middle. From germline, CDR1 is DFQATT and CDR2 SNEGSKA (reference sequence). The length of the CDR3 is 15 residues. CDR3 region: CSALEPKQGNTEAFF. CDR3 DNA: TGCAGTGCTCTTGAGCCGAAGCAGGGGAACACTGAAGCTTTCTTT.

This chain uses TRBV11-3 with TRBJ1-3, with D maybe TRBD1 (6 bases). Germline CDR1 and CDR2: SGHNT and YENEEA. V lost 5 bases and J 4 bases, leaving 15 bases between the germline ends. This CDR3 is 15 amino acids long. The CDR3, as DNA: TGTGCCAGCAGCCTCACCGGGACACCCGGAAACACCATATATTTT. It yields the protein CASSLTGTPGNTIYF.

This clonotype was seen repeatedly, ten times or more. The gene calls are TRBV6-2 or TRBV6-3 and TRBJ2-5; D remains unclear. Trimming left V 0 bases short and J 1 base short, with 9 bases between. Germline lookup yields CDR1 MNHEY and CDR2 SVGEGT. The CDR3 covers 15 residues. For the CDR3, the DNA is TGTGCCAGCAGTTACTCGGCAGACCTCCAAGAGACCCAGTACTTC. It encodes CASSYSADLQETQYF.

The genes are TRBV20-1 and TRBJ2-3; possibly TRBD2 for D (5 bases). The V end was cut by 4 bases, the J end by 4 bases, with 18 bases between. CDR1 DFQATT and CDR2 SNEGSKA come from the germline V gene (reference sequence). The CDR3 runs to 15 residues. In DNA, the CDR3 is TGCAGTGCTATTGGACTGGAACCGAGGGCAGATACGCAGTATTTT. It encodes CSAIGLEPRADTQYF.

Ten or more counts support this clonotype. The chain employs TRBV27 and TRBJ1-1; D is possibly TRBD1 (5 bases). This CDR3 spans 14 amino acids. The V gene lost 3 bases and the J gene lost 11 bases, with 19 bases spanning the gap. Per the germline V gene, CDR1 is MNHEY and CDR2 is SMNVEV (reference sequence). As DNA, the CDR3 is TGTGCCAGCAGTTTGAGTCAGGGCATCCCACGGGCTTTCTTT. Encoded protein: CASSLSQGIPRAFF.

This clonotype was seen repeatedly, ten times or more. This chain's CDR3 is CASSRNEQFF. CDR3 nucleotides: TGTGCCAGCAGCCGCAATGAGCAGTTCTTC. The genes are TRBV7-9 and TRBJ2-1; D is undetermined. CDR3 length: 10 amino acids. Trimming stripped 5 bases from V and 6 bases from J, with 2 bases between. Germline CDR1 SEHNR, CDR2 FQNEAQ (reference sequence).

The chain uses TRBV14 and TRBJ2-3; 7 bases are shared with TRBD2. V was pared by 1 base and J by 10 bases, with 14 bases of the junction left unmatched. The CDR3 has 16 residues. Germline values: CDR1 SGHDN, CDR2 FVKESK. The CDR3 nucleotides read TGTGCCAGCAGCCAAGGGTGGAGCGGGGTGGCAGGTGCGCAGTATTTT. Amino acids: CASSQGWSGVAGAQYF.

V is TRBV10-3 and J is TRBJ2-1, with D possibly called TRBD1 or TRBD2 (5 bases each). The CDR3 contains 16 residues. The germline V gene encodes CDR1 ENHRY and CDR2 SYGVKD. Trimming took off 3 bases at V and 0 bases at J, with 12 bases between the two ends. The CDR3 sequence is CAISEKEGSSYNEQFF. Here the CDR3 DNA reads TGTGCCATCAGTGAAAAAGAGGGGTCCTCCTACAATGAGCAGTTCTTC.

This clonotype was counted many times. The chain links TRBV12-3 or TRBV12-4 to TRBJ2-2; 7 positions agree with TRBD2. With 6 bases clipped from V and 6 bases from J, the junction kept 13 bases outside the gene matches. This CDR3 contains 16 residues. CDR3 loop: CASRPPSREDSGELFF. In nucleotides, the CDR3 is TGTGCCAGCAGGCCTCCTTCACGGGAGGATTCCGGGGAGCTGTTTTTT.

At least ten counts were recorded for this clonotype. This chain joins TRBV25-1 and TRBJ2-7; no definite D call. The CDR3 consists of 14 residues. Per germline, CDR1 MGHDK and CDR2 SYGVNS. V was pared by 1 base and J by 2 bases, with 9 bases between. CDR3 region: CASSESVTPYEQYF. CDR3 coding DNA: TGTGCCAGCAGTGAATCGGTAACTCCCTACGAGCAGTACTTC.

This chain links TRBV24-1 with TRBJ2-3, with TRBD1 identical over 8 bases. Germline CDR1 and CDR2: KGHDR and SFDVKD. CDR3 length: 14 amino acids. The trim removed 4 bases at V and 8 bases at J, leaving 7 bases unmatched. The CDR3 is CATSDRTGSITQYF. CDR3 bases: TGTGCCACCAGTGACCGGACAGGGTCCATTACGCAGTATTTT.